This record covers a single T cell receptor (beta chain). No antigen is known for it. In germline, CDR1 is KGHSH, CDR2 LQKENI. The CDR3 is 14 residues long. Trimming took off 5 bases at V and 7 bases at J, with 12 bases between the two ends. TCRdb's copy holds only in-frame clones and misses some; the assay was immunoSEQ multiplex PCR. This sample has 110,000 to 150,000 clones, with roughly nine tenths found just once. This record comes from a study of T cell responses to AZD1222 COVID-19 vaccine. Broader study findings: White British people made up most donors, females outnumbered males, and clonal diversity was possibly underestimated.

This sequence joins TRBV18 and TRBJ1-6, with D possibly being TRBD1 (6 bases). The clonotype was recovered from an adult in good health. Sequencing was performed on peripheral blood, taken on day 0 of AZD1222 vaccination. CDR3 coding DNA: TGTGCCAGCTCATTGACAGGCAGAAATTCACCCCTCCACTTT. Protein: CASSLTGRNSPLHF.